This T cell receptor beta chain was captured by sequencing in a study of OX40 agonist ivuxolimab in advanced cancers. Overall study: Ivuxolimab, an antibody that agonizes OX40 (CD134), was administered to the patients.

Comment on this clone: Its antigen is not identified.

Study conclusions and caveats: The specificity for antigen of the expanded peripheral T cells was not determined.

The CDR3 runs 16 residues. Between the trimmed V and J ends, which lost 2 bases and 2 bases, there was a span of 15 bases. Germline CDR1 and CDR2: SEHNR and FQNEAQ (reference sequence). Baseline, cycle 4 day 1, and cycle 7 day 1 were the blood sampling points. TCRdb keeps only in-frame clones here, not all; method: immunoSEQ multiplex PCR. The table has around 26,000 clones, 85% to 90% seen once. This chain links TRBV7-9 with TRBJ1-2; D unclear. Sequencing was performed on CD4+ or CD8+ T cells sorted from blood, taken in a trial of the OX40 agonist ivuxolimab. This clonotype was obtained from an adult with an advanced solid tumor such as melanoma, head and neck, liver or kidney cancer. CDR3 residues: CASSLTQTLKNYGYTF. The DNA for the CDR3 is TGTGCCAGCAGCTTAACGCAGACTCTCAAGAACTATGGCTACACCTTC.